The clone carrying this T cell receptor (beta chain) was observed a few times. This specimen comes from a study of blood T cells in healthy people across ages. The V gene's germline CDR1 is SNHLY and CDR2 FYNNEI. The CDR3 has 16 amino acids. J lost 8 bases, V lost 3 bases, and 11 bases had no gene match. Sample-barcoded 5' priming and a J-beta primer mix drove a second PCR of roughly 7 to 11 cycles. From the 5' RACE reads, TCRdb called clonotypes with MiXCR, one entry per CDR3 protein. The table shows about 680,000 distinct CDR3 sequences, with 49% occurring only once. Sample: blood. The TCR originated in a woman aged 55-70 years in good health. This chain uses TRBV2 with TRBJ1-2, with 11 bases matching TRBD1. The CDR3 here is CASSDGTGGLLSGYTF. As DNA, the CDR3 is TGTGCCAGCAGTGATGGGACAGGGGGTTTGTTGTCGGGCTACACCTTC.